This T cell receptor beta chain was identified during a study of CD8 T cells in ankylosing spondylitis. Broader study findings: Matched synovial fluid from ankylosing spondylitis patients was reported to be enriched for disease-linked clones. Typical of ankylosing spondylitis blood, it appeared, was a TCR beta motif of eight highly homologous variants. Clones linked to the disease showed a CD8+ phenotype. They occurred at relatively low frequencies in peripheral blood.

A note on this clonotype: Its antigen is unidentified.

The authors made TCR beta libraries by quantitative 5'-RACE with molecular barcodes. TCRdb used MiXCR to reprocess the 5' RACE reads, holding one entry per CDR3 protein. The sample lists around 94,000 distinct CDR3 sequences; approximately 9.6% were seen once. The CDR3 totals 19 residues. CDR1 and CDR2 from the germline V gene are DFQATT and SNEGSKA (reference sequence). V lost 3 bases and J lost 0, with 23 bases in between. The rearrangement joins TRBV20-1 to TRBJ2-2; D not certain. The TCR was taken from a male donor with ankylosing spondylitis. What was sequenced was blood, either unsorted or a sorted T cell fraction (not recorded which). CDR3 in DNA: TGCAGTGCTAGGGACCCGATGAGACTGGACCGCGCGAACACCGGGGAGCTGTTTTTT. Residues: CSARDPMRLDRANTGELFF.